This TCR beta chain derives from a study of beta chain features in type 1 diabetes. General observations from the study: The question left open here concerned HLA type influencing TCRB rearrangement. Across all four CD4+ subsets, people with type 1 diabetes showed modestly shorter TCRB CDR3s. Naive, central memory and regulatory TCRB repertoires appeared more similar among patients than healthy donors.

V was clipped by 6 bases and J by 6 bases; unmatched bases: 19. The CDR3 is made up of 17 amino acids. Germline CDR1 reads SQVTM; CDR2 reads ANQGSEA. Comments on this clone: Its specificity is not known.

TCRB transcripts that were expressed got sequenced, as all of the isolated RNA had been reverse transcribed. TCRdb's copy holds only in-frame clones and misses some; the assay was immunoSEQ multiplex PCR. Of 300,000 to 350,000 clones listed, 15% to 20% are singletons. Cell sorting via CD45RO/CCR7/CD25/CD127/CD95/CD27 was performed to obtain CD4+ naive, central memory, regulatory and stem cell-like memory cells. The sequence was obtained from a woman aged 18-30 years in good health. The V gene is TRBV29-1, the J gene TRBJ2-1; 8 bases fit TRBD2. Material: naive CD4+ T cells from blood. The CDR3 region is CSVVRRVEREKGNEQFF. The CDR3 nucleotides read TGCAGCGTGGTGAGGCGGGTGGAGCGGGAGAAGGGCAATGAGCAGTTCTTC.